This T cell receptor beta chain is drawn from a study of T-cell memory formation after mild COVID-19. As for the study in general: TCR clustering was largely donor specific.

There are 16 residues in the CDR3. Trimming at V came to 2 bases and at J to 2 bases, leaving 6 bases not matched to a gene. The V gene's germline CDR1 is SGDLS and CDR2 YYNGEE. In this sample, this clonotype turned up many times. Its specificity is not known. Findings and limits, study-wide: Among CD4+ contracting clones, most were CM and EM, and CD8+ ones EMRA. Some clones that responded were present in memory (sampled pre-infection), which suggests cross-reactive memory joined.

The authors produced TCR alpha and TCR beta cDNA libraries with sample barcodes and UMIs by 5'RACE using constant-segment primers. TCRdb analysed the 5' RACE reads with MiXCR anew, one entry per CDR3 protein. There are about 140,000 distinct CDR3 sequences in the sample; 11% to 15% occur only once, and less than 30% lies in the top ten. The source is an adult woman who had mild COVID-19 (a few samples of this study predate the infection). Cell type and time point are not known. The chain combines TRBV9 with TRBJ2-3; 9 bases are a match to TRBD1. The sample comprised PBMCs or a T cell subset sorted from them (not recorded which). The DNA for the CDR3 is TGTGCCAGCAGCGTTACCGGGACAGGGCCCACAGATACGCAGTATTTT. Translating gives CASSVTGTGPTDTQYF.